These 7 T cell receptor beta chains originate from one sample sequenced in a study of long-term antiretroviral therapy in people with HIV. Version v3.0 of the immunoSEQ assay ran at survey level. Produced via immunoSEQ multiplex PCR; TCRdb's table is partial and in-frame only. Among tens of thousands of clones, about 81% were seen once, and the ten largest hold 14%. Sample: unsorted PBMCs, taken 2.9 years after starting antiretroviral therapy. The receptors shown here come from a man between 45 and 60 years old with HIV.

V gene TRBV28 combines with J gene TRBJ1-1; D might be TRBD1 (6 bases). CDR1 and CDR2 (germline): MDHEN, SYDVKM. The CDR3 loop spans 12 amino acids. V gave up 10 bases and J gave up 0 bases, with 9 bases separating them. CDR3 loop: CATGQMNTEAFF. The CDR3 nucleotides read TGTGCCACAGGACAGATGAACACTGAAGCTTTCTTT.

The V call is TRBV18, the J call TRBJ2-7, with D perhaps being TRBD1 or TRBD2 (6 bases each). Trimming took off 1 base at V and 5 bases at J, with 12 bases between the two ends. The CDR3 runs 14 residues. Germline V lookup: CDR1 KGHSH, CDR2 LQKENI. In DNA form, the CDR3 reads TGTGCCAGCTCACCACGGGGGGCAGGAAACGAGCAGTACTTC. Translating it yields CASSPRGAGNEQYF.

The CDR3 nucleotides are TGCGCCAGCAGCTTGGACACCGTCTCCTACGAGCAGTACTTC. Protein: CASSLDTVSYEQYF. The V and J genes are TRBV5-1 and TRBJ2-7; D ambiguous. CDR1 and CDR2 (germline): SGHRS, YFSETQ. The CDR3 has 14 residues. V was pared by 0 bases and J by 0 bases, with 7 bases between.

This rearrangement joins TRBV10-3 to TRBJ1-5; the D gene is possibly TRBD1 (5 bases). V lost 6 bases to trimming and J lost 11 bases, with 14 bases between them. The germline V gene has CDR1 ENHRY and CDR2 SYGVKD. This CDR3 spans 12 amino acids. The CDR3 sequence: CAISGGGVAQHF. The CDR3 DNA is TGTGCCATCAGCGGGGGAGGGGTGGCCCAGCATTTT.

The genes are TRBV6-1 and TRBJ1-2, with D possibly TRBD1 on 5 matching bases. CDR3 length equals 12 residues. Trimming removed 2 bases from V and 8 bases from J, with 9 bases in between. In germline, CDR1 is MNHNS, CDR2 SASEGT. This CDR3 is CASSELTGGYTF. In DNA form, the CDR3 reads TGTGCCAGCAGTGAACTCACAGGAGGCTACACCTTC.

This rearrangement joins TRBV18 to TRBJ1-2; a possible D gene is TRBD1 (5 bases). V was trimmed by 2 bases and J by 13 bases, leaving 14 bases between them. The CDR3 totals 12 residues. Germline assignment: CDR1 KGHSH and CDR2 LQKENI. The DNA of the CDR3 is TGTGCCAGCTCACCAATTAGGGGTGGAGGCACCTTC. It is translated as CASSPIRGGGTF.

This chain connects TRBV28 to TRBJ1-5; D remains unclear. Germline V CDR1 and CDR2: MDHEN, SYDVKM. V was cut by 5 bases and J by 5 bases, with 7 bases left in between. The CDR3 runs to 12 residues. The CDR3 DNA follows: TGTGCCAGCAGTAGCTGGTATCAGCCCCAGCATTTT. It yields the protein CASSSWYQPQHF.